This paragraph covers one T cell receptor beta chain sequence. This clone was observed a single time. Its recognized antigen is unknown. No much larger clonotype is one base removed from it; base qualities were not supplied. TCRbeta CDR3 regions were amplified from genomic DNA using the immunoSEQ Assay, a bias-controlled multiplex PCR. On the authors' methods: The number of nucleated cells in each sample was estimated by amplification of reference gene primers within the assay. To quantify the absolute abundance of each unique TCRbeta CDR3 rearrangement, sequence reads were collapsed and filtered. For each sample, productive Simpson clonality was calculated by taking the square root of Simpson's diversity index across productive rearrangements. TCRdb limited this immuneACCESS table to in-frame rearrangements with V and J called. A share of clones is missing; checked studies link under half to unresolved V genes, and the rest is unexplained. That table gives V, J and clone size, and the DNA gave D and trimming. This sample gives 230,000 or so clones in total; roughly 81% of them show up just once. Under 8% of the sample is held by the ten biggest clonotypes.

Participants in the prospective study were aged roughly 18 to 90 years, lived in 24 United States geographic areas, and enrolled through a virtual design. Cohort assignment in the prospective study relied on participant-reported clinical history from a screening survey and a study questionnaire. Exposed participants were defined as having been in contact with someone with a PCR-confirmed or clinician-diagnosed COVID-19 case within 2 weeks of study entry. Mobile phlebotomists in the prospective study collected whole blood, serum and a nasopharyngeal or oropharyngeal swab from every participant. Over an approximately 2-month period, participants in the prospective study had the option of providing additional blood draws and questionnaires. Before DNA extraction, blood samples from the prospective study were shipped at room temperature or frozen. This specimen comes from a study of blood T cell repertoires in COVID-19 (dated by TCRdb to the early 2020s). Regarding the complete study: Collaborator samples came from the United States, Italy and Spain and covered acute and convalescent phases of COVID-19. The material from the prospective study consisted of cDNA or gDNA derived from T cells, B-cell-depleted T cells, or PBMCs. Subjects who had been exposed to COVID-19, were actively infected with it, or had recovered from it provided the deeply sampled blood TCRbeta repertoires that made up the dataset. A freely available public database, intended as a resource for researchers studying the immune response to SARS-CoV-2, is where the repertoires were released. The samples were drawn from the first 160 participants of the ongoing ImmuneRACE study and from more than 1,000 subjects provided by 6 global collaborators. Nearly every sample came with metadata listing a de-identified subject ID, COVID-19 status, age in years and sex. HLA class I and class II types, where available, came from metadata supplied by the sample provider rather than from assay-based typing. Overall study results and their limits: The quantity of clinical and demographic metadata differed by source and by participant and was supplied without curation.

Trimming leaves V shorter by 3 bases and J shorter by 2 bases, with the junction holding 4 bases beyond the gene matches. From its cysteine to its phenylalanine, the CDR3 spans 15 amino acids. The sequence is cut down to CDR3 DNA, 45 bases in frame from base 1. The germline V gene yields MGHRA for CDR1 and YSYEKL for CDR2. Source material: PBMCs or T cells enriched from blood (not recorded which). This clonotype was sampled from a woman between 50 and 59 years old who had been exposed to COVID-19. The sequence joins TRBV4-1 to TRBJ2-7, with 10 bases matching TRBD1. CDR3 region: CASSQAGTGAYEQYF. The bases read TGCGCCAGCAGCCAGGCCGGGACAGGGGCCTACGAGCAGTACTTC.